The 9 T cell receptor beta chains listed next were all sequenced from one sample in a study of T-cell reconstitution after alpha-beta-depleted transplantation in children (dated by TCRdb to about 2016). The receptor library was made with PCR. Data came from an Illumina HiSeq 2500. TCR library preparation used molecular barcoding, with unique molecular identifiers applied to normalize quantification of the TCRbeta repertoire. TCRdb applied fastp at Q25 and MiXCR to the public reads, then kept only in-frame beta chains. Every entry covers one CDR3 protein and lists the most common genes and DNA from its rows. A total of about 590,000 distinct CDR3 sequences appear in this sample, approximately 13% of them only once. Around 2.2% of the sample is taken by the ten largest. In the paper's terms, the treatment or condition label means: allogeneic hematopoietic cell transplantation with graft depleted of TCRalphabeta T cells and CD19 B cells.

Specimen: PBMCs, mostly from graft donor cells, collected 360 days after TCRalphabeta/CD19-depleted stem cell transplant. Receptors were obtained from a male patient younger than 18 who had a stem cell transplant for acute myeloid leukemia, so the T cells may come from the graft donor.

A few counts support this clonotype. V usage is TRBV28 and J usage is TRBJ2-1; TRBD2 aligns across 9 bases. Unmatched junction bases numbered 4, after V lost 8 bases and J lost 5 bases. Looked up from germline, CDR1 is MDHEN and CDR2 is SYDVKM. The CDR3 length is 13 residues. For the CDR3, the DNA is TGTGCCAGCTTGACTAGCGGAGACAATGAGCAGTTCTTC. Its translation: CASLTSGDNEQFF. Full variable domain (remainder filled in from reference TRBV28 and TRBJ2-1): DVKVTQSSRYLVKRTGEKVFLECVQDMDHENMFWYRQDPGLGLRLIYFSYDVKMKEKGDIPEGYSVSREKKERFSLILESASTNQTSMYLCASLTSGDNEQFFGPGTRLTVL.

This clonotype was counted between two and nine times. The CDR3: CAISQVADTGELFF. Here the CDR3 DNA reads TGTGCCATCAGCCAAGTAGCGGATACCGGGGAGCTGTTTTTT. The chain links TRBV10-3 to TRBJ2-2; possible D gene TRBD2, 6 bases. The V end lost 6 bases, the J end lost 5 bases, and 13 bases lay between the germline ends. The germline gives CDR1 ENHRY, CDR2 SYGVKD. The CDR3 totals 14 residues.

This clonotype was recorded at least ten times. The chain recombines TRBV4-3 with TRBJ2-7; D tentatively fits TRBD1 or TRBD2 (5 bases each). Germline V gives CDR1 LGHNA, CDR2 YSLEER. The CDR3 loop spans 14 amino acids. V dropped 0 bases and J dropped 2 bases, with 8 bases sitting between them. The CDR3 DNA reads TGCGCCAGCAGCCAAGATAGAGGGGCCTACGAGCAGTACTTC. This gives the protein CASSQDRGAYEQYF.

The chain has TRBV10-3 and TRBJ2-1, with 8 positions matching TRBD1. The J segment lost 6 bases and the V segment lost 6 bases, leaving 4 bases of the junction unmatched. Germline-derived CDR1 and CDR2 are ENHRY and SYGVKD. The CDR3 runs to 13 residues. CDR3 sequence: CAISWTGSNEQFF. The CDR3 nucleotides read TGTGCCATCAGCTGGACAGGGAGCAATGAGCAGTTCTTC.

Ten or more counts support this clonotype. The chain combines TRBV12-3 or TRBV12-4 with TRBJ2-5; no reliable D call. This CDR3 comprises 11 residues. Between the trimmed V and J ends, which lost 3 bases and 5 bases, there was a span of 4 bases. The CDR3: CASSFVETQYF. The DNA of the CDR3 is TGTGCCAGCAGTTTTGTCGAGACCCAGTACTTC.

The chain combines TRBV29-1 with TRBJ2-5; the D gene could be TRBD1 or TRBD2 (6 bases each). The CDR3 length is 12 residues. Trimming took off 8 bases at V and 5 bases at J, with 15 bases between the two ends. CDR1 is SQVTM, CDR2 ANQGSEA, per germline. The CDR3 is CSTGGGAETQYF. The CDR3 bases are TGCAGCACTGGAGGGGGAGCGGAGACCCAGTACTTC.

This chain uses TRBV11-2 with TRBJ2-3; 8 bases fit TRBD2. Per the germline V gene, CDR1 is SGHAT and CDR2 is FQNNGV. With V trimmed by 2 bases and J by 4 bases, 17 bases remained unmatched. The CDR3 sequence is 19 residues long. The CDR3 DNA reads TGTGCCAGCAGCTTAAAAATCGGGCTCGGAGCGGGAGAAGCAGATACGCAGTATTTT. Residues: CASSLKIGLGAGEADTQYF.

In this sample, this clonotype turned up a few times. The rearrangement joins TRBV20-1 to TRBJ2-2; 11 nucleotides agree with TRBD2. This CDR3 is 15 amino acids long. V was clipped by 6 bases and J by 5 bases; unmatched bases: 8. Germline CDR1 and CDR2: DFQATT and SNEGSKA (reference sequence). CDR3: CSASILAGVTGELFF. CDR3 coding DNA: TGCAGTGCCAGCATACTAGCGGGAGTTACCGGGGAGCTGTTTTTT.

In this sample, this clonotype turned up a few times. V and J are TRBV29-1 and TRBJ2-1; 13 positions agree with TRBD2. V shed 4 bases, J shed 8 bases, and the junction held 11 bases outside the gene matches. Germline V gives CDR1 SQVTM, CDR2 ANQGSEA. This CDR3 has 16 residues. The CDR3 sequence is CSVAHGGTSGTHEQFF. The CDR3 nucleotides are TGCAGCGTTGCTCACGGCGGGACTAGCGGGACGCATGAGCAGTTCTTC.